The entry that follows covers one T cell receptor (beta chain) sequence. The antigen remains unidentified. J lost 2 bases, V lost 2 bases, and 3 bases had no gene match. The CDR3 consists of 13 residues. Per germline, CDR1 GTSNPN and CDR2 SVGIG (reference sequence). In each PCR, synthetic TCR analog templates were spiked in. Using immunoSEQ multiplex PCR, the repertoire was profiled, and TCRdb retains in-frame clones only, with some absent. Of more than 95,000 clones listed, 85% to 90% are singletons. The record originates from a study of PD-L1 blockade in urothelial cancer. Study overall: Blood yielded a median of approximately 150,000 T cells per sample. Broader study findings: Blood clones associated with the tumor expanded more at 3 weeks in durable-benefit patients.

Documented time point: peripheral blood 6 weeks after treatment start. All patients handed over anywhere from 1 to 8 samples, pretreatment and on-treatment. Sequences were derived from PBMCs, sampled around atezolizumab (anti-PD-L1) treatment. The TCR sequence derives from a man between 60 and 75 years old with urothelial cancer. The chain links TRBV30 to TRBJ2-7; 7 nucleotides line up with TRBD1. In nucleotides, the CDR3 is TGTGCCTGGAGTCGTGGGACAGCCTACGAGCAGTACTTC. It codes for CAWSRGTAYEQYF.